The 10 T cell receptor beta chains listed next were all sequenced from one sample in a study of T cell responses to AZD1222 COVID-19 vaccine. The assay was immunoSEQ multiplex PCR, and TCRdb's table has in-frame clones only and misses some. The sample lists about 140,000 clones, 80% to 95% occurring once. This specimen was peripheral blood, taken on day 0 of AZD1222 vaccination. The receptors were gathered from an adult in good health.

The CDR3 coding sequence is TGCGCCAGCAGCTTGGATGTCAGCCCGGGTCTCGATGAGCAGTTCTTC. It specifies CASSLDVSPGLDEQFF. The chain couples TRBV5-1 to TRBJ2-1; D is undetermined. In germline, CDR1 is SGHRS, CDR2 YFSETQ. Trimming removed 0 bases at V and 8 bases at J, with 18 bases between. The CDR3 runs to 16 residues. The complete variable domain, with remaining parts taken from reference TRBV5-1 and TRBJ2-1, reads KAGVTQTPRYLIKTRGQQVTLSCSPISGHRSVSWYQQTPGQGLQFLFEYFSETQRNKGNFPGRFSGRQFSNSRSEMNVSTLELGDSALYLCASSLDVSPGLDEQFFGPGTRLTVL.

This clone appeared a single time. The chain recombines TRBV6-5 with TRBJ2-7; no firm D call. The CDR3 sequence is 14 residues long. Germline lookup yields CDR1 MNHEY and CDR2 SVGAGI. V was clipped by 0 bases and J by 3 bases, with 9 bases between them. The CDR3 protein is CASSYSSQLYEQYF. DNA for the CDR3: TGTGCCAGCAGTTACTCGAGTCAGCTCTACGAGCAGTACTTC.

The rearrangement joins TRBV28 to TRBJ1-1; 8 nucleotides match TRBD1. The germline CDR1 and CDR2 sequences are MDHEN and SYDVKM. The CDR3 is 16 residues long. V gave up 2 bases and J gave up 5 bases; unmatched junction bases: 10. CDR3 sequence reads: CASSLGAGGSRTEAFF. The CDR3 region has the DNA TGTGCCAGCAGTTTAGGGGCAGGGGGCAGTAGGACTGAAGCTTTCTTT.

J is TRBJ2-3 and V is TRBV2; unclear D gene. Germline assignment: CDR1 SNHLY and CDR2 FYNNEI. V lost 4 bases to trimming and J lost 7 bases, with 6 bases between them. The CDR3 sequence is 11 residues long. The CDR3 loop reads CASSAQNTQYF. CDR3 DNA: TGTGCCAGCAGTGCTCAGAATACGCAGTATTTT.

The chain has TRBV19 and TRBJ2-5; 7 bases align to TRBD1. CDR1 is LNHDA, CDR2 SQIVND, per germline (reference sequence). Trimming took 6 bases from V and 5 from J; bases not matched to a gene: 12. This CDR3 region has 15 residues. CDR3 in amino acids: CASSYRGLTRETQYF. DNA for the CDR3: TGTGCCAGTAGCTATAGGGGGCTGACGAGGGAGACCCAGTACTTC.

The rearrangement links TRBV18 to TRBJ2-1; perhaps TRBD2 as D (7 bases). The CDR3 totals 14 residues. The V gene's germline CDR1 is KGHSH and CDR2 LQKENI. V was clipped by 5 bases and J by 9 bases, with 17 bases between them. The DNA for the CDR3 is TGTGCCAGCTCATCCCTTAGGGGGGAGGGTGAGCAGTTCTTC. Translation: CASSSLRGEGEQFF.

CDR3 sequence: CASSLDTGPTNYGYTF. For the CDR3, the DNA is TGCGCCAGCAGCTTGGATACGGGACCGACAAACTATGGCTACACCTTC. V usage is TRBV5-1 and J usage is TRBJ1-2, with D tentatively TRBD1 (5 bases). CDR3 length: 16 residues. Looked up from germline, CDR1 is SGHRS and CDR2 is YFSETQ. V dropped 0 bases and J dropped 2 bases, with 14 bases sitting between them.

The chain carries TRBV12-3 or TRBV12-4 and TRBJ2-2; a possible D gene is TRBD2 (5 bases). The CDR3 is 13 amino acids. The ends were cut back, 7 bases at V and 3 bases at J, with 9 bases in the middle. The CDR3 DNA follows: TGTGCCAGCATGAAGGGAGACACCGGGGAGCTGTTTTTT. As protein: CASMKGDTGELFF.

Comment on this clone: This specimen includes other DNA sequences encoding the same CDR3. The CDR3 bases are TGTGCCAGCAGTTTCTCGGTGAACACTGAAGCTTTCTTT. This gives the protein CASSFSVNTEAFF. V and J are TRBV28 and TRBJ1-1; no reliable D call. Per germline, CDR1 MDHEN and CDR2 SYDVKM. The CDR3 sequence is 13 residues long. V lost 3 bases, J lost 0 bases, and 5 bases lay in between.

The J gene is TRBJ2-1, the V gene TRBV5-1; 11 bases line up with TRBD2. The CDR3 loop spans 15 amino acids. The germline V gene encodes CDR1 SGHRS and CDR2 YFSETQ. The V gene end was trimmed by 7 bases and the J gene end by 4 bases; junction bases not matched to a gene: 7. The CDR3 DNA reads TGCGCCAGCGGACAACTAGCGGGGGATTACAATGAGCAGTTCTTC. Translated, it gives CASGQLAGDYNEQFF.